This T cell receptor beta chain was identified in a study of PD-1 blockade in classical Hodgkin lymphoma (dated by TCRdb to the early 2020s). Describing the broader study: Nivolumab dosing was 3 mg/kg intravenously every 2 weeks, continuing until either disease progression or unacceptable toxicity. The study used TCR beta sequencing and CyTOF to define a peripheral blood immune signature of response to PD-1 blockade in classical Hodgkin lymphoma. Beyond this particular receptor, the publication reports: Baseline TCR diversity was reported to be lower in newly diagnosed patients than in healthy donors, and even lower in relapsed/refractory patients. Lower diversity was observed in patients in whom nivolumab was started less than 1 year after ASCT, and these patients were excluded from later analyses so that confounding by immune reconstitution would be avoided. Trial patients with a complete response had baseline diversity similar to that of newly diagnosed patients, while partial responders and progressors had significantly lower diversity. By C4D1, a significant rise was seen in CD4+ TCR diversity but not in CD8+ TCR diversity (p=0.0027 vs p=0.16), and the rise was most apparent among complete responders (p=0.02). The study was limited to a single clinical trial cohort, and causes of repertoire differences, possibly disease activity or prior therapy, remained undefined.

The Qiagen DNeasy kit was used to extract genomic DNA from unsorted PBMCs and from the negatively selected CD4+ and CD8+ fractions. TCR beta CDR3 regions were subjected to amplification by immunoSEQ multiplex PCR with primers that anneal to V and J segments. A synthetic immune receptor repertoire was used to minimize amplification bias, and remaining bias was computationally removed after sequencing. On the study's bioinformatics: Custom Python scripts were used to quantify repertoire diversity as the Shannon entropy index. Unsorted, CD4+ and CD8+ repertoires were analyzed separately, except for combined analyses in which CD4+ and CD8+ sequences were merged in silico. Clonal expansion was defined as at least a 2-fold frequency increase after treatment relative to C1D1, with a pseudocount of 0.5 for undetected baseline clones. Clones with 0 or 1 copy at C1D1 were defined as singleton clones, while clones with 2 or more copies were defined as non-singleton clones. By matching protein sequences in sorted samples from the same patient, clones expanded in unsorted samples were annotated as CD4+, CD8+ or unknown. Wilcoxon tests on paired samples were used to test diversity changes from C1D1 to C4D1. TCRdb re-hosts the immuneACCESS table, in-frame sequences only. Its copies lack some clones; in the studies checked, an unresolved V gene accounts for under half of them, and the cause for the rest is not known. V and J calls plus clone size are reproduced from that table; the DNA served to infer D and trimming. Recorded for this sample are approximately 19,000 clones; roughly 83% of them occurred a single time. Clones ranked in the top ten supply roughly a sixth of the sample.

The time point label, read with the paper, signifies: cycle 2 day 1 (C2D1) of nivolumab. Every trial patient had relapsed after autologous stem cell transplantation, and cohorts A, B and C differed in prior brentuximab vedotin exposure. The trial cohort was composed of 56 patients with relapsed/refractory classical Hodgkin lymphoma, for whom complete response, partial response or progressive disease was recorded as best overall response. Trial patients were treated with single-agent nivolumab in the multi-cohort phase II CheckMate 205 trial. An independent review committee assessed best overall response using the 2007 International Working Group response criteria. PBMCs from the trial were collected at three points: immediately before nivolumab initiation (C1D1), and during therapy at cycle 2 day 1 and cycle 4 day 1. Peripheral blood was collected in 8 mL Vacutainer Cell Preparation Tubes, from which PBMCs were isolated by centrifugation and then cryopreserved.

As concerns this clone: Its antigen is not yet known. The input lacks base qualities; no much larger clone sits a single base away.

The germline ends are 7 bases apart after V is trimmed by 4 bases and J by 0 bases. The germline V gene encodes CDR1 LNHDA and CDR2 SQIVND (reference sequence). Reading from cysteine to phenylalanine, the CDR3 counts 14 amino acids. Just the 42-base CDR3 DNA is kept, in frame starting at base 1. The chain is made from TRBV19 and TRBJ1-5; the D gene is not confidently resolved. This clonotype was sampled from a human donor with classical Hodgkin lymphoma. Sample: peripheral blood mononuclear cells (PBMCs), taken before the second cycle of nivolumab. The nucleotide sequence is TGTGCCAGTAGTACAGGACCTAGCAATCAGCCCCAGCATTTT. This yields the protein CASSTGPSNQPQHF.